The 18 T cell receptor beta chains listed next were all sequenced from one sample in a study of shared clonotypes between healthy human individuals. The naive CD8 fraction comprised CD45RO-negative cells positively selected for CCR7 and excluded terminally differentiated effector memory CD45RA+ cells. The assay was immunoSEQ multiplex PCR, and TCRdb's table has in-frame clones only and misses some. The repertoire holds about 2 million clones, roughly 94% seen once, with approximately 1.2% in the top ten. Sample: naive CD8+ T cells sorted from blood. These receptors were taken from a man aged 18 to 29 in good health.

The gene calls are TRBV12-5 and TRBJ2-1, with TRBD2 matching over 10 bases. CDR3 size: 14 residues. The ends lost 3 bases at V and 6 bases at J; junction bases unmatched: 2. The V gene's germline CDR1 is LGHNT and CDR2 FRNRAP. The CDR3 DNA follows: TGTGCTAGTGGTTTCAGGACTAGCGGCAATGAGCAGTTCTTC. This translates into CASGFRTSGNEQFF.

V is TRBV7-9 and J is TRBJ1-6; TRBD1 might be the D (5 bases). This CDR3 is 14 amino acids long. CDR1 is SEHNR, CDR2 FQNEAQ, per germline (reference sequence). The V gene lost 1 base and the J gene lost 8 bases, with 9 bases spanning the gap. The CDR3 sequence: CASSLEGSYSPLHF. The CDR3 region has the DNA TGTGCCAGCAGCTTAGAGGGGAGTTATTCACCCCTCCACTTT. The complete variable domain, with remaining parts taken from reference TRBV7-9 and TRBJ1-6, reads DTGVSQNPRHKITKRGQNVTFRCDPISEHNRLYWYRQTLGQGPEFLTYFQNEAQLEKSRLLSDRFSAERPKGSFSTLEIQRTEQGDSAMYLCASSLEGSYSPLHFGNGTRLTVT.

The V and J genes are TRBV6-5 and TRBJ2-1, with 8 bases aligning to TRBD1. With 6 bases clipped from V and 6 bases from J, the junction kept 10 bases outside the gene matches. CDR3 length: 15 amino acids. Germline V gene sequence: CDR1 MNHEY, CDR2 SVGAGI. CDR3 nucleotide sequence: TGTGCCAGCAGCGGCCGGGACAGGTTAAGCAATGAGCAGTTCTTC. Translation gives CASSGRDRLSNEQFF.

V is TRBV9 and J is TRBJ2-7; weak D call: TRBD1 (6 bases). Trimming took off 3 bases at V and 5 bases at J, with 9 bases between the two ends. The CDR3 consists of 12 residues. From germline, CDR1 is SGDLS and CDR2 YYNGEE. The CDR3 spells CASSEGGNEQYF. The CDR3 region has the DNA TGTGCCAGCAGCGAAGGGGGAAACGAGCAGTACTTC.

The rearrangement links TRBV2 to TRBJ2-7; the match to TRBD1 covers 8 bases. The CDR3 runs 14 residues. Germline lookup yields CDR1 SNHLY and CDR2 FYNNEI. The trim removed 6 bases at V and 3 bases at J, leaving 7 bases unmatched. The CDR3 sequence is CASRRQGPDYEQYF. The CDR3 DNA is TGTGCCAGCAGGAGACAGGGGCCGGACTACGAGCAGTACTTC.

The genes are TRBV6-1 and TRBJ1-2; a possible D gene is TRBD1 (6 bases). The V gene's germline CDR1 is MNHNS and CDR2 SASEGT. V lost 0 bases and J 4 bases, leaving 15 bases between the germline ends. The CDR3 extends over 16 amino acids. CDR3 amino acids: CASSEAAWAGAYGYTF. The CDR3 coding sequence is TGTGCCAGCAGTGAAGCCGCCTGGGCAGGGGCCTATGGCTACACCTTC.

V and J are TRBV6-8 and TRBJ1-2; perhaps TRBD1 as D (6 bases). The V and J ends lost 7 bases and 7 bases respectively, with 25 bases between them. Germline V gives CDR1 MNHGY, CDR2 SAAAGT. CDR3 length: 16 residues. CDR3 bases: TGTGCCAGCAACAAACGGCGGGGCGACAGGCCTTCTGGCTACACCTTC. Translated: CASNKRRGDRPSGYTF.

The chain joins TRBV27 to TRBJ2-3; tentatively, D is TRBD2 (5 bases). Germline V gene sequence: CDR1 MNHEY, CDR2 SMNVEV (reference sequence). The CDR3 is made up of 16 amino acids. V was clipped by 1 base and J by 2 bases, with 13 bases between them. For the CDR3, the DNA is TGTGCCAGCAGTTTATTTGCCGGGGAATACACAGATACGCAGTATTTT. It specifies CASSLFAGEYTDTQYF.

V usage is TRBV13 and J usage is TRBJ1-1, with D perhaps matching TRBD1 (6 bases). Trimming removed 5 bases from V and 1 base from J, with 14 bases in between. Germline V lookup: CDR1 PRHDT, CDR2 FYEKMQ (reference sequence). The CDR3 totals 15 residues. In DNA, the CDR3 is TGTGCCAGCAGCCATCCTGGGGGCGGGAACACTGAAGCTTTCTTT. Its protein is CASSHPGGGNTEAFF.

V usage is TRBV13 and J usage is TRBJ1-1; 7 bases are shared with TRBD1. Germline values: CDR1 PRHDT, CDR2 FYEKMQ (reference sequence). This CDR3 region has 15 residues. Losses at the gene ends were 3 bases for V and 3 bases for J; bases not matched to a gene: 7. The CDR3: CASSLGTDRDTEAFF. The CDR3 region has the DNA TGTGCCAGCAGCTTGGGGACTGACAGGGACACTGAAGCTTTCTTT.

Only one count was recorded for this clone. The chain uses TRBV10-3 and TRBJ2-1; no clear D. Germline-derived CDR1 and CDR2 are ENHRY and SYGVKD. The CDR3 length is 13 residues. V lost 8 bases, J lost 8 bases, and 16 bases lay in between. CDR3 in DNA: TGTGCCATCTCTGGTTCAGCTTCGGATGAGCAGTTCTTC. Translation: CAISGSASDEQFF.

The chain recombines TRBV20-1 with TRBJ2-7, with D perhaps matching TRBD1 (5 bases). This CDR3 is built from 11 residues. The V and J ends lost 6 bases and 6 bases respectively, with 12 bases between them. CDR1 is DFQATT, CDR2 SNEGSKA, per germline (reference sequence). The CDR3 loop reads CSALLQGEQYF. CDR3 DNA: TGCAGTGCCCTGCTTCAGGGCGAGCAGTACTTC.

The chain joins TRBV6-5 to TRBJ1-1; 7 bases are shared with TRBD1. CDR1 and CDR2 (germline): MNHEY, SVGAGI. The length of the CDR3 is 16 residues. J was trimmed by 11 bases and V by 2 bases; bases with no gene match: 17. The CDR3 bases are TGTGCCAGCAGTTACAATTATGGGACAGAGGGCCCGGTGGCTTTCTTT. This sequence encodes CASSYNYGTEGPVAFF.

The chain combines TRBV30 with TRBJ2-6; tentatively, D is TRBD1 or TRBD2 (5 bases each). The V end was cut by 5 bases, the J end by 1 base, with 6 bases between. The germline V gene encodes CDR1 GTSNPN and CDR2 SVGIG (reference sequence). This CDR3 spans 13 amino acids. CDR3 sequence reads: CAWEGSGANVLTF. In DNA, the CDR3 is TGTGCCTGGGAGGGGTCTGGGGCCAACGTCCTGACTTTC.

The chain links TRBV28 to TRBJ2-1; TRBD2 aligns across 9 bases. After removal of 10 bases from V and 0 bases from J, the junction contained 4 bases not matched to a gene. This CDR3 spans 14 amino acids. Germline values: CDR1 MDHEN, CDR2 SYDVKM. CDR3 amino acids: CATSGGNSYNEQFF. In DNA, the CDR3 is TGTGCCACAAGCGGGGGGAACTCCTACAATGAGCAGTTCTTC.

The chain joins TRBV5-8 to TRBJ2-7; D unclear. The CDR3 has 14 amino acids. Germline V gene lookup returns CDR1 SGHTS and CDR2 YDEGEE. The germline V and J ends were trimmed by 0 bases and 2 bases, with 9 bases remaining between them. CDR3 residues: CASSLVLSTYEQYF. As DNA, the CDR3 is TGTGCCAGCAGCTTGGTTCTATCAACCTACGAGCAGTACTTC.

The chain has TRBV7-9 and TRBJ2-7, with unresolved D. CDR1 and CDR2 (germline): SEHNR, FQNEAQ (reference sequence). Trimming took 4 bases from V and 3 from J, leaving 7 bases between them. CDR3 length: 12 amino acids. Written as DNA, the CDR3 is TGTGCCAGCAGCTCGATCGACTACGAGCAGTACTTC. Protein sequence: CASSSIDYEQYF. The whole variable domain, remainder taken from reference TRBV7-9 and TRBJ2-7, is DTGVSQNPRHKITKRGQNVTFRCDPISEHNRLYWYRQTLGQGPEFLTYFQNEAQLEKSRLLSDRFSAERPKGSFSTLEIQRTEQGDSAMYLCASSSIDYEQYFGPGTRLTVT.

The chain combines TRBV5-6 with TRBJ1-1, with D perhaps TRBD1 (5 bases). The germline V and J ends were trimmed by 0 bases and 1 base, with 19 bases remaining between them. This CDR3 contains 18 residues. The germline gives CDR1 SGHDT, CDR2 YYEEEE. For the CDR3, the DNA is TGTGCCAGCAGCTTGGCCTCAGGCAATTGGGGACCGAACACTGAAGCTTTCTTT. Translated, it gives CASSLASGNWGPNTEAFF.